Shown below are 10 T cell receptor beta chains from a single sample sequenced in a study of cytomegalovirus exposure and HLA in healthy donors. Researchers ran the PCR with 60 Vbeta and 13 Jbeta primers. Produced via immunoSEQ multiplex PCR; TCRdb's table is partial and in-frame only. The sample lists roughly 160,000 clones, around 77% occurring once. The sequencing input was PBMCs. The receptors were gathered from a man between 60 and 70 years old in good health and CMV-seronegative.

The genes are TRBV25-1 and TRBJ2-2; 10 bases are shared with TRBD1. CDR1 MGHDK and CDR2 SYGVNS come from the germline V gene. The CDR3 is 16 residues long. Trimming at V came to 3 bases and at J to 4 bases, leaving 5 bases not matched to a gene. This CDR3 is CASSDLGQGSTGELFF. The CDR3 DNA sequence: TGTGCCAGCAGTGATCTGGGACAGGGGTCCACCGGGGAGCTGTTTTTT.

In its sample, this clone was seen a few times. DNA for the CDR3: TGCAGCGTGCAACCAATAGGACAGGGGAACACTGAAGCTTTCTTT. This translates into CSVQPIGQGNTEAFF. The rearrangement joins TRBV29-1 to TRBJ1-1, with TRBD1 matching 8 bases. The germline gives CDR1 SQVTM, CDR2 ANQGSEA. There are 15 residues in the CDR3. The ends lost 6 bases at V and 1 base at J; junction bases unmatched: 10.

A few counts support this clone. J is TRBJ2-6 and V is TRBV4-3, with D perhaps matching TRBD2 (7 bases). The germline V and J ends were trimmed by 4 bases and 4 bases, with 17 bases remaining between them. The length of the CDR3 is 17 residues. Germline V gene sequence: CDR1 LGHNA, CDR2 YSLEER. CDR3 nucleotide sequence: TGCGCCAGCAGCCCACGCGGGGGCGGGGAGGGGGCCAACGTCCTGACTTTC. This gives the protein CASSPRGGGEGANVLTF.

The rearrangement uses TRBV7-2 and TRBJ1-2, with a weak D call TRBD1 (5 bases). There are 13 residues in the CDR3. V dropped 6 bases and J dropped 8 bases, with 16 bases sitting between them. Germline V gene lookup returns CDR1 SGHTA and CDR2 FQGNSA. The CDR3 DNA sequence: TGTGCCAGCAGGGAGGGGAACGTTAACGGCTACACCTTC. Translating it yields CASREGNVNGYTF.

This chain connects TRBV5-8 to TRBJ2-1; 11 nucleotides align to TRBD2. Germline CDR1 reads SGHTS; CDR2 reads YDEGEE. The CDR3 contains 16 residues. The V gene end was trimmed by 2 bases and the J gene end by 5 bases; junction bases not matched to a gene: 6. For the CDR3, the DNA is TGTGCCAGCAGCTTCGTGCCTAGCGGGGGGAACAATGAGCAGTTCTTC. Amino acids: CASSFVPSGGNNEQFF. The full variable domain, in which reference TRBV5-8 and TRBJ2-1 provide the parts outside the CDR3, is EAGVTQSPTHLIKTRGQQATLRCSPISGHTSVYWYQQALGLGLQFLLWYDEGEERNRGNFPPRFSGRQFPNYSSELNVNALELEDSALYLCASSFVPSGGNNEQFFGPGTRLTVL.

This chain uses TRBV9 with TRBJ2-2; D may be TRBD1 (5 bases). The CDR3 runs to 17 residues. Trimming took 4 bases from V and 2 from J, leaving 18 bases between them. Per germline, CDR1 SGDLS and CDR2 YYNGEE. Here the CDR3 DNA reads TGTGCCAGCAGCATTAGGGGTGGCGCCCTTAACACCGGGGAGCTGTTTTTT. As protein: CASSIRGGALNTGELFF.

This clone was observed a few times. The V gene is TRBV6-1, the J gene TRBJ2-7, with 11 bases matching TRBD1. Trimming took 2 bases from V and 7 from J; bases not matched to a gene: 10. This CDR3 contains 16 residues. Germline V gene lookup returns CDR1 MNHNS and CDR2 SASEGT. Here the CDR3 reads CASSERVGQGAGEQYF. CDR3 sequence (DNA): TGTGCCAGCAGTGAAAGGGTAGGACAGGGGGCTGGGGAGCAGTACTTC.

V and J are TRBV6-4 and TRBJ1-1, with D tentatively TRBD1 (5 bases). Per germline, CDR1 MRHNA and CDR2 SNTAGT. V was clipped by 5 bases and J by 1 base, with 11 bases between them. The CDR3 consists of 14 residues. CDR3 coding DNA: TGTGCCAGCAGTCCGGACAACTGGAACACTGAAGCTTTCTTT. It translates to CASSPDNWNTEAFF.

This chain connects TRBV7-9 to TRBJ2-7, with 9 nucleotides matching TRBD1. V was clipped by 3 bases and J by 0 bases; unmatched bases: 3. Germline lookup yields CDR1 SEHNR and CDR2 FQNEAQ (reference sequence). This CDR3 spans 15 amino acids. In nucleotides, the CDR3 is TGTGCCAGCAGCTTGACGGGACAGGGCTCCTACGAGCAGTACTTC. This codes for CASSLTGQGSYEQYF.

The chain carries TRBV9 and TRBJ2-2; the match to TRBD1 covers 8 bases. Germline-derived CDR1 and CDR2 are SGDLS and YYNGEE. This CDR3 is 16 amino acids long. V was pared by 0 bases and J by 6 bases, with 7 bases of the junction left unmatched. CDR3 nucleotides: TGTGCCAGCAGCGTAGATCCAGGGGGCGCAGCCGGGGAGCTGTTTTTT. Protein: CASSVDPGGAAGELFF.